A selection of T cell receptor beta chains follows, all from one sample in a study of T cell responses to AZD1222 COVID-19 vaccine. The method was immunoSEQ multiplex PCR; TCRdb's version includes in-frame clones alone and lacks a portion of them. The sample lists some 170,000 clones, 91% occurring once. This sample comprised peripheral blood, obtained 28 days after the second AZD1222 dose. These TCRs come from an adult who received the AZD1222 COVID-19 vaccine. Both conserved end residues are part of each CDR3. A D gene is named only where the DNA matches it firmly. For some rows the clone size is stated as once, few or many, or as a class when expanded; others skip it.

clone_size: few; j_call: TRBJ2-2; d_call: TRBD2; v_call: TRBV12-5; cdr3_aa: CASAGRTSEGGELFF; cdr3_nt: TGTGCTAGTGCTGGTAGGACTAGCGAAGGCGGGGAGCTGTTTTTT
clone_size: -; j_call: TRBJ1-3; d_call: -; v_call: TRBV19; cdr3_aa: CASSPLDRRPVGNTIYF; cdr3_nt: TGTGCCAGTAGTCCGCTGGACAGACGCCCGGTGGGAAACACCATATATTTT
clone_size: -; j_call: TRBJ2-5; d_call: -; v_call: TRBV11-3; cdr3_aa: CASSRAEGETQYF; cdr3_nt: TGTGCCAGCAGCAGGGCAGAGGGGGAGACCCAGTACTTC
clone_size: -; j_call: TRBJ1-6; d_call: -; v_call: TRBV15; cdr3_aa: CATSRDGGSPLHF; cdr3_nt: TGTGCCACCAGCAGAGATGGAGGGTCACCCCTCCACTTT
clone_size: -; j_call: TRBJ2-2; d_call: -; v_call: TRBV7-9; cdr3_aa: CASSPPGLPTGELFF; cdr3_nt: TGTGCCAGCAGCCCACCGGGACTTCCGACCGGGGAGCTGTTTTTT
clone_size: -; j_call: TRBJ2-7; d_call: -; v_call: TRBV19; cdr3_aa: CASSIKRFEGYEQYF; cdr3_nt: TGTGCCAGTAGTATCAAACGTTTTGAGGGCTACGAGCAGTACTTC
clone_size: -; j_call: TRBJ1-6; d_call: -; v_call: TRBV2; cdr3_aa: CASSERVYNSPLHF; cdr3_nt: TGTGCCAGCAGTGAGAGAGTCTATAATTCACCCCTCCACTTT
clone_size: once; j_call: TRBJ1-2; d_call: -; v_call: TRBV6-5; cdr3_aa: CASGTARRGYTF; cdr3_nt: TGTGCCAGCGGAACAGCACGTCGTGGCTACACCTTC
clone_size: -; j_call: TRBJ1-2; d_call: -; v_call: TRBV18; cdr3_aa: CASSPGGNYGYTF; cdr3_nt: TGTGCCAGCTCACCAGGGGGGAACTATGGCTACACCTTC
clone_size: -; j_call: TRBJ1-6; d_call: -; v_call: TRBV27; cdr3_aa: CASSFRQGNSPLHF; cdr3_nt: TGTGCCAGCAGTTTTAGGCAGGGCAATTCACCCCTCCACTTT
clone_size: -; j_call: TRBJ1-2; d_call: TRBD1; v_call: TRBV7-2; cdr3_aa: CASSSPAGQNYGYTF; cdr3_nt: TGTGCCAGCAGCTCCCCCGCGGGACAGAACTATGGCTACACCTTC
clone_size: -; j_call: TRBJ1-2; d_call: -; v_call: TRBV25-1; cdr3_aa: CASRGSGPHYGYTF; cdr3_nt: TGTGCCAGCAGAGGCTCGGGACCTCACTATGGCTACACCTTC
clone_size: -; j_call: TRBJ2-5; d_call: -; v_call: TRBV4-3; cdr3_aa: CASSQGTTETQYF; cdr3_nt: TGCGCCAGCAGCCAAGGGACTACTGAGACCCAGTACTTC
clone_size: -; j_call: TRBJ2-1; d_call: -; v_call: TRBV5-1; cdr3_aa: CASSRAENEQFF; cdr3_nt: TGCGCCAGCAGCCGGGCGGAGAATGAGCAGTTCTTC
clone_size: -; j_call: TRBJ2-2; d_call: TRBD1; v_call: TRBV7-3; cdr3_aa: CASSLFGGQGNGELFF; cdr3_nt: TGTGCCAGCAGTCTCTTCGGGGGACAGGGTAACGGGGAGCTGTTTTTT
clone_size: -; j_call: TRBJ2-3; d_call: -; v_call: TRBV19; cdr3_aa: CASSSDGTRNYSSTDTQYF; cdr3_nt: TGTGCCAGTAGTAGTGACGGGACAAGGAATTACTCTAGCACAGATACGCAGTATTTT
clone_size: once; j_call: TRBJ1-2; d_call: -; v_call: TRBV3-1/TRBV3-2; cdr3_aa: CASSQVEGLHGYTF; cdr3_nt: TGTGCCAGCAGCCAAGTCGAGGGCCTTCATGGCTACACCTTC
clone_size: -; j_call: TRBJ1-2; d_call: -; v_call: TRBV11-2; cdr3_aa: CASSLMGTLNYGYTF; cdr3_nt: TGTGCCAGCAGCTTAATGGGAACCCTTAACTATGGCTACACCTTC
clone_size: few; j_call: TRBJ2-2; d_call: TRBD1; v_call: TRBV29-1; cdr3_aa: CSASPGGQGATGELFF; cdr3_nt: TGCAGCGCTAGCCCAGGGGGACAGGGGGCAACCGGGGAGCTGTTTTTT
clone_size: -; j_call: TRBJ2-7; d_call: -; v_call: TRBV6-5; cdr3_aa: CASRGSAGLYEQYF; cdr3_nt: TGTGCCAGCAGGGGGAGTGCGGGACTCTACGAGCAGTACTTC
clone_size: once; j_call: TRBJ2-1; d_call: TRBD2; v_call: TRBV5-1; cdr3_aa: CASSPAGPTYNKQFF; cdr3_nt: TGCGCCAGCAGCCCAGCGGGACCTACTTACAATAAGCAGTTCTTC
clone_size: -; j_call: TRBJ2-7; d_call: -; v_call: TRBV30; cdr3_aa: CAWSSRGLGEQYF; cdr3_nt: TGTGCCTGGAGTTCTCGGGGGTTGGGCGAGCAGTACTTC
clone_size: -; j_call: TRBJ1-6; d_call: -; v_call: TRBV6-1; cdr3_aa: CASSEVGYNSPLHF; cdr3_nt: TGTGCCAGCAGTGAGGTCGGCTATAATTCACCCCTCCACTTT